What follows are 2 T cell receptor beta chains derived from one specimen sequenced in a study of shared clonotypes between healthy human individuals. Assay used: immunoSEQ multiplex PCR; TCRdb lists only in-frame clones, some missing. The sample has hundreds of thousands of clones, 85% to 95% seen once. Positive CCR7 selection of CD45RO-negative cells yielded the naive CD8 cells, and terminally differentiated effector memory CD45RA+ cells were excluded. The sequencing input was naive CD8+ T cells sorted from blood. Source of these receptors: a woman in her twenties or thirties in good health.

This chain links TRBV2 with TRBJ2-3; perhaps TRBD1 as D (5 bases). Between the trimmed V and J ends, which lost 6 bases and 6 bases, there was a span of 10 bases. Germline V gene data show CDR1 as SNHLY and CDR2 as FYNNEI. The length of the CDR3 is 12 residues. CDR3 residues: CASRRPGDTQYF. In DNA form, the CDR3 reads TGTGCCAGCAGGCGACCAGGGGATACGCAGTATTTT.

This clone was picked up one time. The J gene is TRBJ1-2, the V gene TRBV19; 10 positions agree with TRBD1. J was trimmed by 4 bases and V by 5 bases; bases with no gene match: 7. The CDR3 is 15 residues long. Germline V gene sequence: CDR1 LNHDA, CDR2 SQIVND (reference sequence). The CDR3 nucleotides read TGTGCCAGTAGTCACCCCCGGACAGGGGGCTATGGCTACACCTTC. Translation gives CASSHPRTGGYGYTF.